This TCR beta chain derives from a study of human T cells and chemical hapten exposure. Across the study: The cohort included alopecia areata under or over 50% scalp, totalis and universalis. Study observations and caveats: It was expanded TCRs that formed significantly more large CDR3 similarity clusters than controls did. No shift was seen in TCRs above 1 in 1000 frequency with DPC sensitization.

TCRdb redid the calling of the RACE reads with MiXCR, one entry per CDR3 protein. The data contain 200,000 to 300,000 distinct CDR3 sequences, over 8% of them seen just once; the ten biggest clones take up over 2%. Turning to this clonotype: As yet, its antigen is unknown.

Time point denoted: pre-sensitization, week 0. This sample's treatment: therapeutic diphenylcyclopropenone sensitization with weekly scalp DPC. Extraction of total RNA was performed on unfractionated whole blood. The germline CDR1 and CDR2 sequences are MDHEN and SYDVKM. Trimming left V 2 bases short and J 13 bases short, with 18 bases between. The CDR3 is made up of 13 amino acids. The receptor comes from a woman between 40 and 55 years old with alopecia areata. Some clones in this sample may be carry-over from other donors' samples. This rearrangement joins TRBV28 to TRBJ2-7; D ambiguous. The sample here was whole blood, taken in connection with sensitization to the hapten diphenylcyclopropenone (DPC). CDR3 DNA: TGTGCCAGCAGTTTAATAGGCAGCCCAACCGCTTACTTC. As protein: CASSLIGSPTAYF.